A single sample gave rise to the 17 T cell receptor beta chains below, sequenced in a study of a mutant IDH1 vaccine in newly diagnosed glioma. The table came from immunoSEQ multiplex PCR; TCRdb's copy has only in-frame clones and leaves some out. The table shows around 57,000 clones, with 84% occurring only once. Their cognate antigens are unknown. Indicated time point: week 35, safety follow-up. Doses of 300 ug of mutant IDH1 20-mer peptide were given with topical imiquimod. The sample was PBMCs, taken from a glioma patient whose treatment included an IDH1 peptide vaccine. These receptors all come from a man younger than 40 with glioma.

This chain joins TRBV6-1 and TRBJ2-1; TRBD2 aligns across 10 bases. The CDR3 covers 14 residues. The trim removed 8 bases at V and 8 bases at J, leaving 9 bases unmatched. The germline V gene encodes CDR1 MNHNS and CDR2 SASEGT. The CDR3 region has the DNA TGTGCCAGCTCCAGAACTAGCGGGGTAGATGAGCAGTTCTTC. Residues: CASSRTSGVDEQFF.

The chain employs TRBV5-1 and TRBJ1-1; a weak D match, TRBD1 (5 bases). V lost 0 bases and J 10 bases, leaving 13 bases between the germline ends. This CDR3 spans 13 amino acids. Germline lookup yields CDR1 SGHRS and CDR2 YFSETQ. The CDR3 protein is CASSLEGPQAAFF. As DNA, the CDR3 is TGCGCCAGCAGCTTGGAGGGGCCTCAGGCAGCTTTCTTT.

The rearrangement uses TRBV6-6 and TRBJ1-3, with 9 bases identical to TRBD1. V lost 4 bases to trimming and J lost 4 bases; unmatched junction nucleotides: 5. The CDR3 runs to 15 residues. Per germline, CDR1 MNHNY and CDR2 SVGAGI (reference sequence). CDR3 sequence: CASSWDRVSGNTIYF. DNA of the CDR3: TGTGCCAGCAGTTGGGACAGGGTTAGCGGAAACACCATATATTTT.

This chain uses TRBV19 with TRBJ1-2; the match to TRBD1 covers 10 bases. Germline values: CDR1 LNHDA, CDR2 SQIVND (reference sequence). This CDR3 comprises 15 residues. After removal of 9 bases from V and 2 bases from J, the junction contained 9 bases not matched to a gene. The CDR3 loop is CASADRGPINYGYTF. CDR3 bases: TGTGCCAGCGCCGACAGGGGGCCTATCAACTATGGCTACACCTTC. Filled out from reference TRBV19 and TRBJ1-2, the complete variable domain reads DGGITQSPKYLFRKEGQNVTLSCEQNLNHDAMYWYRQDPGQGLRLIYYSQIVNDFQKGDIAEGYSVSREKKESFPLTVTSAQKNPTAFYLCASADRGPINYGYTFGSGTRLTVV.

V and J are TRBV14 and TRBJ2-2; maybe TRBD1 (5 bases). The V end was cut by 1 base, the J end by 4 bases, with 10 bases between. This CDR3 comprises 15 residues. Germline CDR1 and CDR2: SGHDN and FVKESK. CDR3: CASSQGAQGTGELFF. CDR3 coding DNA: TGTGCCAGCAGCCAAGGGGCCCAGGGCACCGGGGAGCTGTTTTTT.

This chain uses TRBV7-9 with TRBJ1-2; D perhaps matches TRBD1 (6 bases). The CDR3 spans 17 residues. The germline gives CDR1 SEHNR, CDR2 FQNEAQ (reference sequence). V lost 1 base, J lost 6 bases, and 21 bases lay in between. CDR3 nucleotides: TGTGCCAGCAGCTTAGGCCGAACCGGGGACACGGCGGATGGCTACACCTTC. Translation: CASSLGRTGDTADGYTF.

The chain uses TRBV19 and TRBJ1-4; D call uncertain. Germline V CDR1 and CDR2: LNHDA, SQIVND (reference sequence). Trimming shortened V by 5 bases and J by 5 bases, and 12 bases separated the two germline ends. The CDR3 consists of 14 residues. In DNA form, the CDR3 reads TGTGCCAGTAGTGAGAGGGTCCTGAATGAAAAACTGTTTTTT. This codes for CASSERVLNEKLFF.

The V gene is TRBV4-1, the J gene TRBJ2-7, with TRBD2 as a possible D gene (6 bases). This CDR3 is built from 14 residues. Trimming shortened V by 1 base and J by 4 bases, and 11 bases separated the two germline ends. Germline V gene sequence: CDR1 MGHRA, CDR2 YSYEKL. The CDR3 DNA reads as TGCGCCAGCAGCCAAGTATCCCGGGGGTACGAGCAGTACTTC. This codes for CASSQVSRGYEQYF.

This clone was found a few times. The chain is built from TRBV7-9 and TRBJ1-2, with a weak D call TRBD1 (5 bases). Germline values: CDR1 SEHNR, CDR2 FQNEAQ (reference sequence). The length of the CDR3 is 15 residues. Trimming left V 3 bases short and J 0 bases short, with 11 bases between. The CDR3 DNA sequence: TGTGCCAGCAGCTTCTCGGACAAGTCTAACTATGGCTACACCTTC. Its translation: CASSFSDKSNYGYTF.

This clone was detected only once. The CDR3 DNA follows: TGTGCCAGCAGCTTGTTTGGGGGCATAGGTCAGCCCCAGCATTTT. Its protein is CASSLFGGIGQPQHF. V gene TRBV5-6 combines with J gene TRBJ1-5; maybe TRBD1 (6 bases). V lost 1 base to trimming and J lost 6 bases, with 14 bases between them. Germline V gives CDR1 SGHDT, CDR2 YYEEEE. This CDR3 comprises 15 residues.

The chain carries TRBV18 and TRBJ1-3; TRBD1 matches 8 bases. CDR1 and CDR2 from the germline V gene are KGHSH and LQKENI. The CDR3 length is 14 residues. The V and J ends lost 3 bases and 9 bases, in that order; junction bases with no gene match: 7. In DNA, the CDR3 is TGTGCCAGCTCACCGCGGGACAGGCGTTTCACCATATATTTT. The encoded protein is CASSPRDRRFTIYF.

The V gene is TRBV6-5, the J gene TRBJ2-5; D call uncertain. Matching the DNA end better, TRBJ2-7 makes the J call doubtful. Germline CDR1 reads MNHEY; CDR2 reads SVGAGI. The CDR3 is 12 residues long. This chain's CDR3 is CASSGNSYEQYF. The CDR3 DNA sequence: TGTGCCAGCAGCGGTAACTCCTACGAGCAGTACTTC.

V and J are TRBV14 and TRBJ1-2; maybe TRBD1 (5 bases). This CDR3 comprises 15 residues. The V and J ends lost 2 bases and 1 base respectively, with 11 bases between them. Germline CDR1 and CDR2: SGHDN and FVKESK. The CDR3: CASSQIQGFNYGYTF. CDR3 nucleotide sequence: TGTGCCAGCAGCCAAATCCAGGGCTTTAACTATGGCTACACCTTC.

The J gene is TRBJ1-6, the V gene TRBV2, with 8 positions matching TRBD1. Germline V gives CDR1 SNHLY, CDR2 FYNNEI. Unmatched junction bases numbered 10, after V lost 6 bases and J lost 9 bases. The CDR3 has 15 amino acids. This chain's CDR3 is CASRDQSGGVSPLHF. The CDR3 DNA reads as TGTGCCAGCAGAGACCAATCAGGGGGCGTTTCACCCCTCCACTTT.

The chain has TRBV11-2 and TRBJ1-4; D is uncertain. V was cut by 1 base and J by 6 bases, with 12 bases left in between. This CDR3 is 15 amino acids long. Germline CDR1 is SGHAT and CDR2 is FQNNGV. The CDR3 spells CASSLAGSRDEKLFF. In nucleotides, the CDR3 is TGTGCCAGCAGCTTAGCGGGGTCTCGGGATGAAAAACTGTTTTTT.

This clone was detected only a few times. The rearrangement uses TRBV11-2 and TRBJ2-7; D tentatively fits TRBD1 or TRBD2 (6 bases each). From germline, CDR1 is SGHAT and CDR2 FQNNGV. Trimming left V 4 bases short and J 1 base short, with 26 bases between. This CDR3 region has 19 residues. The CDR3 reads CASSSLANLRGLSSYEQYF. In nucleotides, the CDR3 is TGTGCCAGCAGCTCCCTAGCAAACCTACGGGGGCTTTCGTCCTACGAGCAGTACTTC.

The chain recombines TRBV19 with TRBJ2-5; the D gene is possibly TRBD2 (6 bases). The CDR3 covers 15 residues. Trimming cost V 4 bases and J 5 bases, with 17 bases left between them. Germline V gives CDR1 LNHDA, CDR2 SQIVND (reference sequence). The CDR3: CASSTLLGGSETQYF. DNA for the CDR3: TGTGCCAGTAGTACGCTTTTAGGAGGGTCCGAGACCCAGTACTTC.